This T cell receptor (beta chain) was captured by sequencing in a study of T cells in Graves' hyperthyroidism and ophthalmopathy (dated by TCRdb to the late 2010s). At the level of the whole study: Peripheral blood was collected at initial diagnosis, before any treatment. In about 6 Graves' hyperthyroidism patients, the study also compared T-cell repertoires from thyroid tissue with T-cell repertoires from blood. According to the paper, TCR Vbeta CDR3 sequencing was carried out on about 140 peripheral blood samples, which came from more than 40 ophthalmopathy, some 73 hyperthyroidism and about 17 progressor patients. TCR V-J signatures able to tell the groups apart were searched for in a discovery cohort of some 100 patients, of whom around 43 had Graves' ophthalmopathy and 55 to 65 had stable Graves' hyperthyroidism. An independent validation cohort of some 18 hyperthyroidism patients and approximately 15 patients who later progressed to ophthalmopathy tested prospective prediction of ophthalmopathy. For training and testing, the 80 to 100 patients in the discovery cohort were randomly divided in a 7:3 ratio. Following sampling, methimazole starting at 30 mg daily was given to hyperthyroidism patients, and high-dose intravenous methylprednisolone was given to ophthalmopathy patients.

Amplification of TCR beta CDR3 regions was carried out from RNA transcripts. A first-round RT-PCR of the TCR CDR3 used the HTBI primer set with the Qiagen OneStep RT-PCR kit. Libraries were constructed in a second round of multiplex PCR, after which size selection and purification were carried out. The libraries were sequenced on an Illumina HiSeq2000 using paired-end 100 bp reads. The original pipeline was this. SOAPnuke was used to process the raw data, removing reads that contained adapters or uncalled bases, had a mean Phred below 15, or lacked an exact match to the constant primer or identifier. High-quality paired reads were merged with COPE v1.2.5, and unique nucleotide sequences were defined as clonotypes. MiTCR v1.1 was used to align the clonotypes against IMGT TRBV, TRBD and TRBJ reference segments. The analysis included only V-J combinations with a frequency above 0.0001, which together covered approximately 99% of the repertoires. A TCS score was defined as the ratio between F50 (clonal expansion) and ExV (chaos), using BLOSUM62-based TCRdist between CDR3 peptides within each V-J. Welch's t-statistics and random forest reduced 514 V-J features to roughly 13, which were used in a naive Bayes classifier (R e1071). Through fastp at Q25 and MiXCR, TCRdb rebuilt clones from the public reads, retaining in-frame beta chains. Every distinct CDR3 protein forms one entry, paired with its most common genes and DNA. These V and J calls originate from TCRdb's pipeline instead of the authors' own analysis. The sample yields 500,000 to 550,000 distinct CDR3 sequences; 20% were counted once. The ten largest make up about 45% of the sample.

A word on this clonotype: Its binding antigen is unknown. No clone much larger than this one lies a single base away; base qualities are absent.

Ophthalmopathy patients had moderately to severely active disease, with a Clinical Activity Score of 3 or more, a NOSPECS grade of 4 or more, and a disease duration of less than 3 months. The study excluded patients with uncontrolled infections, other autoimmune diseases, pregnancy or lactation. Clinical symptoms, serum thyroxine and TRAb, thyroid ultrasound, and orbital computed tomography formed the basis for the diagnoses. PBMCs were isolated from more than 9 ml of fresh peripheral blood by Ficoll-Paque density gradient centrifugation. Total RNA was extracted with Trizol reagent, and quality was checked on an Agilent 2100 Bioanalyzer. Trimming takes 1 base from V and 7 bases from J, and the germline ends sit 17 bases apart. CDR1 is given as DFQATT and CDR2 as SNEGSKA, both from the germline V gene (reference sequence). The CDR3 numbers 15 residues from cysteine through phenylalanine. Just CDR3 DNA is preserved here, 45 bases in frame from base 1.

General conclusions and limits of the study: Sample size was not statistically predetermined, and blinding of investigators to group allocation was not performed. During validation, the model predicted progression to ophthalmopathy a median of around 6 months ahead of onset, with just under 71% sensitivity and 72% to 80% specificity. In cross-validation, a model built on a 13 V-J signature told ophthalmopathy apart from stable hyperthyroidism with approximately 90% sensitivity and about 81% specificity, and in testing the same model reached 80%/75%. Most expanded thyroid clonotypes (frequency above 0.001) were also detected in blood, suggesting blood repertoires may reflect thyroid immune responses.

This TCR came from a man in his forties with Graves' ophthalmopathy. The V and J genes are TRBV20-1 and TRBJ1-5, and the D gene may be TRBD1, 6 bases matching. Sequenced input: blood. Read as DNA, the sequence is TGCAGTGCTAGAGCCCATATTACAGGGAACCAGCCCCAGCATTTT. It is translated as CSARAHITGNQPQHF.